This TCR beta chain derives from a study of CD8+CD57+ T cells in acquired aplastic anemia. Overall study context: Isolated CD4+ and CD8+ cells, once sorted, yielded DNA averaging about 3.2 ug. Points from the study as a whole: Researchers reported that CD8+ Simpson's diversity was not significantly different in patients versus controls. Patients and controls shared 25 to 35 CD8+ CDR3 sequences, highly expressed in patients.

TCR beta VDJ and CDR3 were profiled, and genomic DNA was the template. A single record per CDR3 protein comes from TCRdb applying MiXCR to the reads. The table shows 150,000 to 200,000 distinct CDR3 sequences, with about 50% occurring only once. Whoever was chosen for sequencing had shown CD8+CD57+ cell expansion by flow cytometry. On this clonotype: Its target is not known.

The sequence was collected from a human donor with aplastic anemia. Sequencing used sorted CD4+, CD8+, or CD8+CD57+ T cells (not recorded which) from PBMCs.

In DNA, the CDR3 is TGTGCCAGCAGCTTAAGGGAGGGGGCAGAGCAGTTCTTC. Its protein product is CASSLREGAEQFF. The chain links TRBV7-3 to TRBJ2-1; D may be TRBD1 or TRBD2 (7 bases each). The CDR3 loop spans 13 amino acids. Per germline, CDR1 SGHTA and CDR2 FQGTGA. V lost 1 base and J lost 10, with 11 bases in between.